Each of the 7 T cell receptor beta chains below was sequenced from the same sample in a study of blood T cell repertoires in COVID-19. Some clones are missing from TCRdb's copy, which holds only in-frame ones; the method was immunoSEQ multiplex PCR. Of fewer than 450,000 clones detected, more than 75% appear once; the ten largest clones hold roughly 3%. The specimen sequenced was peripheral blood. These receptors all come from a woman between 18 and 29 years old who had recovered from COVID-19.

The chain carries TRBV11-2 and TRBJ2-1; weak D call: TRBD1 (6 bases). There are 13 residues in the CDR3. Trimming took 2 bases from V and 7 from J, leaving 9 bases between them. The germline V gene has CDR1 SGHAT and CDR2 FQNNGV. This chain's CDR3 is CASSLTGKNEQFF. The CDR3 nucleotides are TGTGCCAGCAGCTTAACAGGGAAGAATGAGCAGTTCTTC.

For the CDR3, the DNA is TGTGCCAGCAGTGACGGGACTGGGGGAGGGCGAATGAACACTGAAGCTTTCTTT. Translated, it gives CASSDGTGGGRMNTEAFF. V gene TRBV2 combines with J gene TRBJ1-1; a weak D match, TRBD1 (5 bases). V was clipped by 3 bases and J by 0 bases, with 20 bases between them. This CDR3 spans 18 amino acids. Germline CDR1 SNHLY, CDR2 FYNNEI.

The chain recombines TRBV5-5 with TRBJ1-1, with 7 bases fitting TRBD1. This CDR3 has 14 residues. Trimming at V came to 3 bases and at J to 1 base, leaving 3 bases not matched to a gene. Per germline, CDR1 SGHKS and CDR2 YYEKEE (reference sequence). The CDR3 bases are TGTGCCAGCAGCTCCGGGACAGCGAACACTGAAGCTTTCTTT. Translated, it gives CASSSGTANTEAFF.

In nucleotides, the CDR3 is TGTGCCAGCAGGCGGACAGGTTATAGCAATCAGCCCCAGCATTTT. As protein: CASRRTGYSNQPQHF. The gene calls are TRBV27 and TRBJ1-5; 7 positions agree with TRBD1. This CDR3 comprises 15 residues. V dropped 6 bases and J dropped 0; count of bases not matched to a gene: 5. Germline CDR1 reads MNHEY; CDR2 reads SMNVEV (reference sequence).

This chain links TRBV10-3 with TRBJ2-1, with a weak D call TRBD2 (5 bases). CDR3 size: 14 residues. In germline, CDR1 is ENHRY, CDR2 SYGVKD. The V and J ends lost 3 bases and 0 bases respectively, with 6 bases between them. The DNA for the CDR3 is TGTGCCATCAGTGAAGCGGTCTCCTACAATGAGCAGTTCTTC. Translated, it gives CAISEAVSYNEQFF.

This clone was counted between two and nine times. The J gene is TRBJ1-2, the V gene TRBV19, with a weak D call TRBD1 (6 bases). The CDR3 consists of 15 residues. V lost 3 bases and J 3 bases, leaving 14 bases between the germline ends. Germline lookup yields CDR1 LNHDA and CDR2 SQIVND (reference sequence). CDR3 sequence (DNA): TGTGCCAGTAGTATGCGCAGGGGAGGGGACTATGGCTACACCTTC. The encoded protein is CASSMRRGGDYGYTF.

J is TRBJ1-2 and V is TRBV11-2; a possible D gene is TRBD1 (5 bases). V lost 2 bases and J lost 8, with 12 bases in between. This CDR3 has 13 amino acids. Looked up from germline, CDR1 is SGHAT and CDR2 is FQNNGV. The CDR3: CASSLWGGEGYTF. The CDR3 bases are TGTGCCAGCAGCTTATGGGGGGGAGAGGGCTACACCTTC.